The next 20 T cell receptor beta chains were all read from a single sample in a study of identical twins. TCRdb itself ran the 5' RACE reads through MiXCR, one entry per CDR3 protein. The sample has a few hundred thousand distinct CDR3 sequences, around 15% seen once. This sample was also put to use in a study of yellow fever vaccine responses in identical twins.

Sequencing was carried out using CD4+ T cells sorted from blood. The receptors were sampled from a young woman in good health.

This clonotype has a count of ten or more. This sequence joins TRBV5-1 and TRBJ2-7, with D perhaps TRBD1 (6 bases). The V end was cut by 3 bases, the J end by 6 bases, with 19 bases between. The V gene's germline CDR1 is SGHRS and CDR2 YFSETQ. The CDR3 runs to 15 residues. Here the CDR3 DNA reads TGCGCCAGCAGCTCCACAGGGTCAGTCCCCCGCGAGCAGTACTTC. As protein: CASSSTGSVPREQYF. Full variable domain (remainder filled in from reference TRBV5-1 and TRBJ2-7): KAGVTQTPRYLIKTRGQQVTLSCSPISGHRSVSWYQQTPGQGLQFLFEYFSETQRNKGNFPGRFSGRQFSNSRSEMNVSTLELGDSALYLCASSSTGSVPREQYFGPGTRLTVT.

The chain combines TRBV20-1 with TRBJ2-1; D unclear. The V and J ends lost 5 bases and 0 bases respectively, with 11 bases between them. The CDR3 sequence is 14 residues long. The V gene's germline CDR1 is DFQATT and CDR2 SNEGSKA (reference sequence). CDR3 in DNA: TGCAGTGCTCCCCTTTGGAGCTCCTACAATGAGCAGTTCTTC. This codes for CSAPLWSSYNEQFF.

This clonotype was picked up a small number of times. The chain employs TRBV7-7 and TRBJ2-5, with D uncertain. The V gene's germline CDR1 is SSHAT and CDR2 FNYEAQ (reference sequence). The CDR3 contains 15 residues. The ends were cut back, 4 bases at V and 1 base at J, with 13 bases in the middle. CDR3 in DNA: TGTGCCAGCAGCTACCAGATTGGCGTCCAAGAGACCCAGTACTTC. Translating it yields CASSYQIGVQETQYF.

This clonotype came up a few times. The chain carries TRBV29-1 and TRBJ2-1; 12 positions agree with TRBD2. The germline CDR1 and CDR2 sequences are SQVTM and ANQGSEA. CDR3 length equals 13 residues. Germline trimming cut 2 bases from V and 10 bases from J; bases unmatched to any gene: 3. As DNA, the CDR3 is TGCAGCGTTGAAACTAGCGGGGGGCCCGAGCAGTTCTTC. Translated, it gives CSVETSGGPEQFF.

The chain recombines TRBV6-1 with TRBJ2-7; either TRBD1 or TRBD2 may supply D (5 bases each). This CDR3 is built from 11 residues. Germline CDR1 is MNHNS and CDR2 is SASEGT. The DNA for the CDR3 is TGTGCCAGCAATATTCCGGGACCGTGGGACGTC. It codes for CASNIPGPWDV.

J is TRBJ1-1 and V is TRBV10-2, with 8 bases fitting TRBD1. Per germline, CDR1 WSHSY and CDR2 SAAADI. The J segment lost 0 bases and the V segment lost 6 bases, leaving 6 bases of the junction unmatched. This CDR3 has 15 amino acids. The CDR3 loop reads CASRPGTGLNTEAFF. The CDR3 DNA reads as TGCGCCAGCAGACCCGGGACAGGATTGAACACTGAAGCTTTCTTT.

Here the CDR3 reads CASSEGQITDTQYF. The CDR3 DNA is TGTGCCAGCAGTGAGGGACAGATCACAGATACGCAGTATTTT. The V gene is TRBV12-3 or TRBV12-4, the J gene TRBJ2-3; 7 bases map to TRBD1. V was pared by 5 bases and J by 2 bases, with 4 bases of the junction left unmatched. There are 14 residues in the CDR3.

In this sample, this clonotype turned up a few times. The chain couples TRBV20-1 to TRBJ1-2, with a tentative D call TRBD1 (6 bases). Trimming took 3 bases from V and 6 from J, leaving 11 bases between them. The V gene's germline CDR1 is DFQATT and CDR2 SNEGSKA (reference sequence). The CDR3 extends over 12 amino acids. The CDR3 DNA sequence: TGCAGTGCTAGTCGGGGGGCGGATGGCTACACCTTC. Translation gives CSASRGADGYTF.

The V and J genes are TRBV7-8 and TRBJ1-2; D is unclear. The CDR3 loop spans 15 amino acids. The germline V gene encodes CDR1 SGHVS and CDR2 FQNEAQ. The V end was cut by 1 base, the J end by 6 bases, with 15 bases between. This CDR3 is CASSLVFVPGDGYTF. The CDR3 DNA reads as TGTGCCAGCAGCTTAGTCTTTGTACCGGGAGATGGCTACACCTTC.

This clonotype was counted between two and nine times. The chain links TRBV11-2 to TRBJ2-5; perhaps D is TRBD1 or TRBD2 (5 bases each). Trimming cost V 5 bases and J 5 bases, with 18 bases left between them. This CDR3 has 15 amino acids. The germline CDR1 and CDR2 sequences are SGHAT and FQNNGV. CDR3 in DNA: TGTGCCAGCAGCCCACCCGGGGCCAGGGCTGAGACCCAGTACTTC. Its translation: CASSPPGARAETQYF.

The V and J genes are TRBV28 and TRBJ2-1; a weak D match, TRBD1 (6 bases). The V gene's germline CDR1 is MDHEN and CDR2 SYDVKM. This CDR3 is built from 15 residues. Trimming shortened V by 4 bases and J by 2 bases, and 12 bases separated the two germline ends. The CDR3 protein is CASSSYRETYNEQFF. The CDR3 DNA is TGTGCCAGCAGTTCATACAGGGAAACCTACAATGAGCAGTTCTTC. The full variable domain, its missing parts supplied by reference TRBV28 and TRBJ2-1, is DVKVTQSSRYLVKRTGEKVFLECVQDMDHENMFWYRQDPGLGLRLIYFSYDVKMKEKGDIPEGYSVSREKKERFSLILESASTNQTSMYLCASSSYRETYNEQFFGPGTRLTVL.

The CDR3: CASSITPQETQYF. The CDR3 DNA follows: TGTGCCAGCAGCATTACCCCACAAGAGACCCAGTACTTC. This chain connects TRBV7-3 to TRBJ2-5; D gene unclear. CDR1 SGHTA and CDR2 FQGTGA come from the germline V gene. V was cut by 5 bases and J by 2 bases, with 9 bases left in between. The CDR3 length is 13 residues.

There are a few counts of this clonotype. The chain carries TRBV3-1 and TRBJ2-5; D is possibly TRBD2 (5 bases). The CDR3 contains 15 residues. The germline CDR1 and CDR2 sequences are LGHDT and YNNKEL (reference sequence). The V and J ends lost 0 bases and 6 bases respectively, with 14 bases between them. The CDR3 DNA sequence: TGTGCCAGCAGCCAAGATGGAGTGGGGAGAAAGACCCAGTACTTC. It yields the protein CASSQDGVGRKTQYF.

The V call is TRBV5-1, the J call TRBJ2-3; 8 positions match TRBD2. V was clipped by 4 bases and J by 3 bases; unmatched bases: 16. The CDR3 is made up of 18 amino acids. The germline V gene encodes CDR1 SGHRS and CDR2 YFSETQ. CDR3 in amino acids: CASSHAPRGAWRTDTQYF. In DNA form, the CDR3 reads TGCGCCAGCAGCCATGCTCCGCGGGGGGCCTGGAGAACAGATACGCAGTATTTT. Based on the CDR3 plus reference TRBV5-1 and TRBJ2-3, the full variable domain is KAGVTQTPRYLIKTRGQQVTLSCSPISGHRSVSWYQQTPGQGLQFLFEYFSETQRNKGNFPGRFSGRQFSNSRSEMNVSTLELGDSALYLCASSHAPRGAWRTDTQYFGPGTRLTVL.

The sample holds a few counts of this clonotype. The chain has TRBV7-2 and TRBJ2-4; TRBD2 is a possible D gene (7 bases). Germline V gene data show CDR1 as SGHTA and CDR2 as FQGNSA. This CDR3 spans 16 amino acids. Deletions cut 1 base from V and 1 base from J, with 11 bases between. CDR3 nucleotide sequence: TGTGCCAGCAGCTTAGAGGGGGGGCCGGCCAAAAACATTCAGTACTTC. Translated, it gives CASSLEGGPAKNIQYF.

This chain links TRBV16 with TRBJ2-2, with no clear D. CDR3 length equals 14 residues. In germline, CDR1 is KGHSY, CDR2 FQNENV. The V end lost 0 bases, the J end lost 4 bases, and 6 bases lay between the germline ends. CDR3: CASSQSSSTGELFF. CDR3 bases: TGTGCCAGCAGCCAATCTAGTAGCACCGGGGAGCTGTTTTTT. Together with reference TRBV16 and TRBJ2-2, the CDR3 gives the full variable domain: GEEVAQTPKHLVRGEGQKAKLYCAPIKGHSYVFWYQQVLKNEFKFLISFQNENVFDETGMPKERFSAKCLPNSPCSLEIQATKLEDSAVYFCASSQSSSTGELFFGEGSRLTVL.

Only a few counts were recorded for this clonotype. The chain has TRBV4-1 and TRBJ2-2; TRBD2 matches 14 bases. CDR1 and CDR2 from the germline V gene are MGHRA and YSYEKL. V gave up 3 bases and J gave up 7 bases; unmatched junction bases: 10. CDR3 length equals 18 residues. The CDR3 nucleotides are TGCGCCAGCAGCCAGGCAGATATGGGACTAGCGGGGGACGGGGAGCTGTTTTTT. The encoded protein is CASSQADMGLAGDGELFF.

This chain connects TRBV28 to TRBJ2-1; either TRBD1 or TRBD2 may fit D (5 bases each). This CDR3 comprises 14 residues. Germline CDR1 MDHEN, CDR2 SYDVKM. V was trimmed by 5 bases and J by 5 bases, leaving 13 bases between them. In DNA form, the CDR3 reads TGTGCCAGCAGTGGTAGGGACGGAAACAATGAGCAGTTCTTC. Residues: CASSGRDGNNEQFF.

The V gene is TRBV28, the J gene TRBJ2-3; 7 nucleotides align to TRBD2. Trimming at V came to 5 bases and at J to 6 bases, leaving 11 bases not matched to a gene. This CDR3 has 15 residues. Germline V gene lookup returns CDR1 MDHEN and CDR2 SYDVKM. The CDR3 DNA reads TGTGCCAGCAGTCGCCGTAGCGGGCCCCTGGATACGCAGTATTTT. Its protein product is CASSRRSGPLDTQYF.

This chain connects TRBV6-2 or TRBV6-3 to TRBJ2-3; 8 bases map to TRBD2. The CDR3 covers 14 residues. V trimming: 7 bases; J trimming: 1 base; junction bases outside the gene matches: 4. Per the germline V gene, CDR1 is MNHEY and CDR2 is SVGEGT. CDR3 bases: TGTGCCAGCAAATATAGCGGGGGCACAGATACGCAGTATTTT. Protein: CASKYSGGTDTQYF.